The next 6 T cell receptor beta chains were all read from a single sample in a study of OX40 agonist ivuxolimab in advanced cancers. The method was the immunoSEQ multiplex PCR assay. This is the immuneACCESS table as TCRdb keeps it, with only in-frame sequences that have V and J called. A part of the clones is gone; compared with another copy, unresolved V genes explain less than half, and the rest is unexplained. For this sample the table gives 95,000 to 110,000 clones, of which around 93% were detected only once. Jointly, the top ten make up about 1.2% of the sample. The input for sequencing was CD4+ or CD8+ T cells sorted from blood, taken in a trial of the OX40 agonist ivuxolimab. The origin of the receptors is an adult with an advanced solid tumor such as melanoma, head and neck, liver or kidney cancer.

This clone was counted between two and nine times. In nucleotides, the CDR3 is TGTGCCAGCTCACCATCAGGGTCGATGAACGAGCAGTACTTC. Translating it yields CASSPSGSMNEQYF. The chain joins TRBV18 to TRBJ2-7, with D perhaps matching TRBD1 (5 bases). This CDR3 contains 14 residues. The germline CDR1 and CDR2 sequences are KGHSH and LQKENI. Trimming shortened V by 2 bases and J by 5 bases, and 13 bases separated the two germline ends.

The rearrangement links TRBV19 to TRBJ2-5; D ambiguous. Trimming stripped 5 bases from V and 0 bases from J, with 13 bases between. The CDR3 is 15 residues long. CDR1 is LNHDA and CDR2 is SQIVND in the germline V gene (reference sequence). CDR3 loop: CASSVTADHQETQYF. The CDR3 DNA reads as TGTGCCAGTAGTGTAACAGCAGACCACCAAGAGACCCAGTACTTC.

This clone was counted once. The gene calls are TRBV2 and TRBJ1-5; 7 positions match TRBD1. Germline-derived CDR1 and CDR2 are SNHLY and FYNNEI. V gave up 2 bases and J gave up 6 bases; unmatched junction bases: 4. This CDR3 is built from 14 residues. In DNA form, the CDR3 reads TGTGCCAGCAGTGAAACAGGGGCTTTTCAGCCCCAGCATTTT. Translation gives CASSETGAFQPQHF.

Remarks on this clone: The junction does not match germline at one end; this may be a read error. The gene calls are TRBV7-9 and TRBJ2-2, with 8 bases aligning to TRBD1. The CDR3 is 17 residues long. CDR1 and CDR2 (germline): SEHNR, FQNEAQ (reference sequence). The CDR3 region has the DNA TGTGCCAGCAGCTTAGCCGTCCGGGACAGGCAACACCGGGGAGCTGTTTTT. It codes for CASSLAVRDRQHRGAVF.

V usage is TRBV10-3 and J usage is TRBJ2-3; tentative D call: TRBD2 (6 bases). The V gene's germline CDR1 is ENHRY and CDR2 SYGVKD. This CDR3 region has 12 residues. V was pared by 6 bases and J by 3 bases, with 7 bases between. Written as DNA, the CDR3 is TGTGCCATCAGGGGGGGAACAGATACGCAGTATTTT. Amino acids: CAIRGGTDTQYF.

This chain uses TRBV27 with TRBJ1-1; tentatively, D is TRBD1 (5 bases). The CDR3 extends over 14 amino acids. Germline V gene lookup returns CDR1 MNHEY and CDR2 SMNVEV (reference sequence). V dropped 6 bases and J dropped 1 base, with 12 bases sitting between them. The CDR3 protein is CASRTGRPNTEAFF. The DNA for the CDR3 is TGTGCCAGCAGGACGGGACGTCCGAACACTGAAGCTTTCTTT.